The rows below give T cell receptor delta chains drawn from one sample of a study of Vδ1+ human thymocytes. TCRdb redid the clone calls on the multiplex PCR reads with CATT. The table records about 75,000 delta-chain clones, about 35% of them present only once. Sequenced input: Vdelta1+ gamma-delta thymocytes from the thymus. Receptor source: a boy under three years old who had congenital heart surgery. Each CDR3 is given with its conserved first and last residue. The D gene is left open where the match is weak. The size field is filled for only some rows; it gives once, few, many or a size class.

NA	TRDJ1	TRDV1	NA	TGTGCTCTTGGGGATACTCCCCCGAGATACACCGATAAACTCATCTTT	CALGDTPPRYTDKLIF
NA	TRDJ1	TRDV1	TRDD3	TGTGCTCTTGGGGATCCAGCCGTCAGAGTACTGGGGGATCAAATCGTTATCACCGATAAACTCATCTTT	CALGDPAVRVLGDQIVITDKLIF
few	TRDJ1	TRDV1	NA	TGTGCTCTTGGGGAACTCTCTCGCTACACCCACACCGATAAACTCATCTTT	CALGELSRYTHTDKLIF
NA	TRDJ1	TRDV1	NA	TGTGCTCTTGGGGAACTGGGTCCTACGGGGGCCCAAACCGATAAACTCATCTTT	CALGELGPTGAQTDKLIF
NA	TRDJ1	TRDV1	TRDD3	TGTGCTCTTGGGGAACCCCATGGCCTCCCACTGGGGGATACACCCCATCCCTTCGATAAACTCATCTTT	CALGEPHGLPLGDTPHPFDKLIF
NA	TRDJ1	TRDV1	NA	TGTGCTCTTGGGGAAGGTCGGCTTAACATTGCCGTACTGGTTTGGACCGATAAACTCATCTTT	CALGEGRLNIAVLVWTDKLIF
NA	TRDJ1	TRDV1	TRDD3	TGTGCTCTTGGGGCCGAACACGAGGGTCCGAGGTACTGGGGGACGTACACCGATAAACTCATCTTT	CALGAEHEGPRYWGTYTDKLIF
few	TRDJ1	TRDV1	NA	TGTGCTCTTGGGGAATTCCGACCTTCCTACATGTACTGGGGGAAATACACCGATAAACTCATCTTT	CALGEFRPSYMYWGKYTDKLIF
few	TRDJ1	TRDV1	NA	TGTGCTCTTGGGGCGCCCATCAATTCTGGGCACACCGATAAACTCATCTTT	CALGAPINSGHTDKLIF
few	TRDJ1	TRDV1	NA	TGTGCTCTTGGGGTCGATTCCGCTCATAGCTTTTACACCGATAAACTCATCTTT	CALGVDSAHSFYTDKLIF
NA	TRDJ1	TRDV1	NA	TGTGCTCTTGGGGAACTTCTTTCCTATAAGCTGGGGGCCCTCCGTAGGCCGTACACCGATAAACTCATCTTT	CALGELLSYKLGALRRPYTDKLIF
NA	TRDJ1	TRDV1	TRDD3	TGTGCTCTTGGGGAACTAGATCATGAGGTCGTACTGGGGGATCCCACCGATAAACTCATCTTT	CALGELDHEVVLGDPTDKLIF
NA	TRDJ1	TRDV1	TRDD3	TGTGCTCTTGGGGAGCACCTACGTCTGGGGGATACTGGGGGCGATAAACTCATCTTT	CALGEHLRLGDTGGDKLIF
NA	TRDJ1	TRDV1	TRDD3	TGTGCTCTTGAGGCCCTACGGAGTACTGGGGGATACGCTTTGAATAAACTCATCTTT	CALEALRSTGGYALNKLIF
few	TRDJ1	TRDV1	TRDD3	TGTGCTCTTGGGGAACCACTACGTGGGATACGCGGGTACACCGATAAACTCATCTTT	CALGEPLRGIRGYTDKLIF
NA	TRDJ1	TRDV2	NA	TGTGCCTGGGCTGGAGGTAACCTCATCTTT	CAWAGGNLIF
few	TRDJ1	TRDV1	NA	TGTGCTCTTGGGGAAGGGGGGTCCTTACGCCAACGGGGGTGGACCGATAAACTCATCTTT	CALGEGGSLRQRGWTDKLIF
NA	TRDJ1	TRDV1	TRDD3	TGTGCTCTTGGGGTTCCTTCGGTCGTACTGGGGATTAACACCGATAAACTCATCTTT	CALGVPSVVLGINTDKLIF
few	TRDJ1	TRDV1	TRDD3	TGTGCTCTTGGGGAACTCCCTCTAACGACTGGGGGTAGGTACACCGATAAACTCATCTTT	CALGELPLTTGGRYTDKLIF
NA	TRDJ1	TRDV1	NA	TGTGCTCTTGGGGAACCGAAGTACACCGATAAACTCATCTTT	CALGEPKYTDKLIF
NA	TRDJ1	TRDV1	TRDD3	TGTGCTCTTGGGGAATCTCGCCCCACACCTCAGGATACGGGGAACGATAAACTCATCTTT	CALGESRPTPQDTGNDKLIF
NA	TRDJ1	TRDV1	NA	TGTGCTCTTGGGGAACCACCCTACTCGACTCCCTCTTTCACCGATAAACTCATCTTT	CALGEPPYSTPSFTDKLIF
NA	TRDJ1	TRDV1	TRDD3	TGTGCTCTTGGGGAGTTCCGATATCCTTCTGGGGGATACACCGATAAACTCATCTTT	CALGEFRYPSGGYTDKLIF
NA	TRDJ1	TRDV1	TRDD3	TGTGCTCTTGGGGATTGTCCTCCCAACCGGTGGGGGATACGCTATCCCGATAAACTCATCTTT	CALGDCPPNRWGIRYPDKLIF
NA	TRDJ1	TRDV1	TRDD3	TGTGCTCTTGGGGAACTTTGGGGGCCTTCTCTACGGTCCTGGGGGATACCCCCCACCGATAAACTCATCTTT	CALGELWGPSLRSWGIPPTDKLIF
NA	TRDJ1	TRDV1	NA	TGTGCTCTTGGGGAACTGAGCCTTCCTAGGTGTTGGGGGACCACCGATAAACTCATCTTT	CALGELSLPRCWGTTDKLIF